Following are 3 T cell receptor beta chains from one sample sequenced in a study of blood T cell repertoires in COVID-19. Profiled with immunoSEQ multiplex PCR; TCRdb holds only in-frame clones, not every one. Of 100,000 or so clones in the sample, 85% were seen once. The source material was peripheral blood. These TCRs come from a man between 45 and 60 years old with acute or convalescent COVID-19.

The genes are TRBV5-1 and TRBJ2-2; D not resolved. There are 14 residues in the CDR3. CDR1 SGHRS and CDR2 YFSETQ come from the germline V gene. Trimming took 2 bases from V and 7 from J, leaving 12 bases between them. The chain's CDR3 is CASSLSSRVGELFF. CDR3 nucleotides: TGCGCCAGCAGCTTATCAAGCCGGGTCGGGGAGCTGTTTTTT.

This clone is a singleton in its sample. The V gene is TRBV7-9, the J gene TRBJ2-7; 13 nucleotides agree with TRBD2. Germline assignment: CDR1 SEHNR and CDR2 FQNEAQ (reference sequence). V lost 5 bases, J lost 7 bases, and 11 bases stayed unmatched. This CDR3 comprises 16 residues. The CDR3 loop is CASSPRRLAGGYEQYF. The CDR3 DNA reads as TGTGCCAGCAGCCCACGCCGACTAGCGGGGGGCTATGAGCAGTACTTC.

This clone was seen a few times. The chain is built from TRBV7-3 and TRBJ2-1, with D maybe TRBD1 (6 bases). The CDR3 contains 15 residues. The ends were cut back, 1 base at V and 4 bases at J, with 11 bases in the middle. Germline CDR1 is SGHTA and CDR2 is FQGTGA. DNA of the CDR3: TGTGCCAGCAGCTTAAGACAGGATCATTACAATGAGCAGTTCTTC. This encodes CASSLRQDHYNEQFF.